This T cell receptor (beta chain) was identified during a study of shared clonotypes between healthy human individuals. Study-level points and caveats: It was observed that roughly 4.8% of naive CD4 clonotypes were shared across a handful of donors.

Only Caucasian adults living in Nashville, Tennessee made up the donor group. Losses at the gene ends were 11 bases for V and 0 bases for J; bases not matched to a gene: 3. The CDR3 loop spans 13 amino acids. The germline V gene encodes CDR1 SEHNR and CDR2 FQNEAQ (reference sequence). Generated by immunoSEQ multiplex PCR, the TCRdb table keeps only in-frame clones and is missing some. The sample consists of approximately 2.5 million clones, 80% to 95% of them appearing once. In its sample, this clone was seen a few times. Its specificity is unknown. The receptor was isolated from a man younger than 35 in good health. Some clones in this sample may be carry-over from other donors' samples. What was sequenced was naive CD4+ T cells from PBMCs. Subset meaning: CD45RA+ positively selected. V is TRBV7-9 and J is TRBJ2-4; 8 bases are shared with TRBD2. CDR3 coding DNA: TGTGCCTTAGCGGGACTAGCCAAAAACATTCAGTACTTC. It codes for CALAGLAKNIQYF.